These 17 T cell receptor beta chains were sequenced from one sample in a study of OX40 agonist ivuxolimab in advanced cancers. Data came from immunoSEQ multiplex PCR; TCRdb stores just in-frame clones and leaves some out. The sample holds some 84,000 clones, about 92% seen once. The sample consisted of CD4+ or CD8+ T cells sorted from blood, taken in a trial of the OX40 agonist ivuxolimab. The origin of the receptors is an adult with an advanced solid tumor such as melanoma, head and neck, liver or kidney cancer.

The V call is TRBV21-1, the J call TRBJ2-3; the table's D call of TRBD2 was not tested on the DNA. TRBV21-1 is reported as a pseudogene. This CDR3 comprises 17 residues. As DNA, the CDR3 is TGTGCCAGCAGCCCTAAACCTAGGAGCGGGGGGGCAGATACGCAGTATTTT. It translates to CASSPKPRSGGADTQYF.

Worth noting for this clone: A much larger clone differs by one base, so this may be a read error. This sample includes further DNA sequences coding for the same CDR3. The chain couples TRBV4-1 to TRBJ2-7; 9 nucleotides agree with TRBD2. This CDR3 spans 15 amino acids. V shed 4 bases and J 0 bases; nucleotides not matched to a gene: 4. Germline V CDR1 and CDR2: MGHRA, YSYEKL. The CDR3 region has the DNA TGCGCCAGCAGCCTAAGCGGGGGGCCCTCCTACGAGCAGTACTTC. This sequence encodes CASSLSGGPSYEQYF.

The chain uses TRBV9 and TRBJ2-5; 8 bases align to TRBD2. This CDR3 spans 14 amino acids. Germline assignment: CDR1 SGDLS and CDR2 YYNGEE. V shed 3 bases, J shed 5 bases, and the junction held 6 bases outside the gene matches. The CDR3 spells CASSARGGRETQYF. The CDR3 DNA follows: TGTGCCAGCAGCGCCCGCGGGGGGCGGGAGACCCAGTACTTC.

The genes are TRBV5-4 and TRBJ2-5, with D perhaps assigned TRBD1 or TRBD2 (5 bases each). Trimming shortened V by 4 bases and J by 6 bases, and 16 bases separated the two germline ends. The CDR3 spans 14 residues. Germline CDR1 reads SGHNT; CDR2 reads YYREEE (reference sequence). CDR3 sequence reads: CASSGEQGRQTQYF. The CDR3 DNA follows: TGTGCCAGCAGCGGGGAGCAGGGACGACAGACCCAGTACTTC.

The chain uses TRBV5-1 and TRBJ2-7, with unresolved D. There are 14 residues in the CDR3. Germline V gives CDR1 SGHRS, CDR2 YFSETQ. V was shortened by 4 bases and J by 6 bases, with 17 bases between the two germline ends. The CDR3 DNA reads as TGCGCCAGCAGCCTTTCCCCTGGTCCGATCGAGCAGTACTTC. Translating gives CASSLSPGPIEQYF.

The V gene is TRBV11-2, the J gene TRBJ2-7; D may be TRBD1 or TRBD2 (5 bases each). Germline V gives CDR1 SGHAT, CDR2 FQNNGV. This CDR3 is 12 amino acids long. Trimming cost V 5 bases and J 7 bases, with 12 bases left between them. The CDR3 reads CASSPGGWEQYF. In DNA form, the CDR3 reads TGTGCCAGCAGCCCTGGGGGTTGGGAGCAGTACTTC.

For this clone: A much more abundant neighbour one base away suggests this may be a read error. This sample also contains other DNA sequences that code for the same CDR3. V is TRBV11-2 and J is TRBJ1-1; D not resolved. The CDR3 has 11 amino acids. Germline CDR1 is SGHAT and CDR2 is FQNNGV. V lost 1 base to trimming and J lost 4 bases, with 1 base between them. CDR3 residues: CASSLGTEAFF. The CDR3 nucleotides are TGTGCCAGCAGCTTAGGCACTGAAGCTTTCTTT.

The chain couples TRBV29-1 to TRBJ1-2, with a possible D match to TRBD1 (5 bases). Germline assignment: CDR1 SQVTM and CDR2 ANQGSEA. The length of the CDR3 is 15 residues. V lost 4 bases and J lost 0, with 15 bases in between. The CDR3 nucleotides read TGCAGCGTTGCCGTTCCGACGACAGCTAACTATGGCTACACCTTC. This translates into CSVAVPTTANYGYTF. Full variable domain (remainder filled in from reference TRBV29-1 and TRBJ1-2): SAVISQKPSRDICQRGTSLTIQCQVDSQVTMMFWYRQQPGQSLTLIATANQGSEATYESGFVIDKFPISRPNLTFSTLTVSNMSPEDSSIYLCSVAVPTTANYGYTFGSGTRLTVV.

The V and J genes are TRBV6-4 and TRBJ1-1, with D hard to call. Trimming shortened V by 8 bases and J by 5 bases, and 12 bases separated the two germline ends. The CDR3 sequence is 12 residues long. Germline V gene data show CDR1 as MRHNA and CDR2 as SNTAGT. For the CDR3, the DNA is TGTGCCAGCGGACCTCAGAGGACTGAAGCTTTCTTT. It translates to CASGPQRTEAFF.

The rearrangement links TRBV7-9 to TRBJ2-3; perhaps TRBD2 as D (6 bases). The CDR3 runs to 16 residues. Trimming cost V 1 base and J 0 bases, with 11 bases left between them. Germline CDR1 and CDR2: SEHNR and FQNEAQ (reference sequence). CDR3 protein: CASSLGGSGSTDTQYF. The CDR3 DNA sequence: TGTGCCAGCAGCTTAGGGGGTAGCGGAAGCACAGATACGCAGTATTTT.

The rearrangement links TRBV19 to TRBJ1-2; D ambiguous. The germline V gene has CDR1 LNHDA and CDR2 SQIVND (reference sequence). Trimming pared 10 bases from V and 5 bases from J, leaving 14 bases between. This CDR3 is 12 amino acids long. The CDR3 DNA sequence: TGTGCCACCTACCCCCCCGGGTATGGCTACACCTTC. This gives the protein CATYPPGYGYTF.

The rearrangement links TRBV7-9 to TRBJ1-1; 7 bases are shared with TRBD1. The CDR3 runs to 12 residues. Germline CDR1 and CDR2: SEHNR and FQNEAQ (reference sequence). J gave up 7 bases and V 8 bases, and 7 bases lay outside the gene matches. CDR3 bases: TGTGCCAGCGTCCTAACAGGGGATGAAGCTTTCTTT. Translation: CASVLTGDEAFF.

This chain uses TRBV16 with TRBJ2-3; 7 bases agree with TRBD2. The germline V gene has CDR1 KGHSY and CDR2 FQNENV. Losses at the gene ends were 2 bases for V and 0 bases for J; bases not matched to a gene: 5. This CDR3 has 16 amino acids. The CDR3 coding sequence is TGTGCCAGCAGCCAAACACTAGCGCCTAGCACAGATACGCAGTATTTT. Protein sequence: CASSQTLAPSTDTQYF.

The rearrangement uses TRBV19 and TRBJ1-1; D possibly corresponds to TRBD1 (5 bases). The CDR3 is 13 amino acids. From germline, CDR1 is LNHDA and CDR2 SQIVND (reference sequence). Trimming removed 3 bases from V and 6 bases from J, with 11 bases in between. The CDR3 DNA follows: TGTGCCAGTAGTATGACCTCGGGGGCTGAAGCTTTCTTT. This codes for CASSMTSGAEAFF. Together with reference TRBV19 and TRBJ1-1, the CDR3 gives the full variable domain: DGGITQSPKYLFRKEGQNVTLSCEQNLNHDAMYWYRQDPGQGLRLIYYSQIVNDFQKGDIAEGYSVSREKKESFPLTVTSAQKNPTAFYLCASSMTSGAEAFFGQGTRLTVV.

The rearrangement links TRBV6-5 to TRBJ2-7; 9 nucleotides align to TRBD1. Per germline, CDR1 MNHEY and CDR2 SVGAGI. This CDR3 is 15 amino acids long. Trimming took 4 bases from V and 2 from J; bases not matched to a gene: 6. The CDR3 is CASSWGQGWTYEQYF. The CDR3 nucleotides are TGTGCCAGCAGTTGGGGACAGGGTTGGACCTACGAGCAGTACTTC.

This sequence joins TRBV5-4 and TRBJ1-5, with no clear D. Trimming took 3 bases from V and 1 from J, leaving 8 bases between them. Germline-derived CDR1 and CDR2 are SGHNT and YYREEE (reference sequence). The CDR3 totals 14 residues. The CDR3 DNA reads TGTGCCAGCAGCTCGGACGAGAGCAATCAGCCCCAGCATTTT. This translates into CASSSDESNQPQHF.

The rearrangement links TRBV27 to TRBJ2-7; D not certain. Germline V CDR1 and CDR2: MNHEY, SMNVEV (reference sequence). The length of the CDR3 is 13 residues. Trimming took off 5 bases at V and 3 bases at J, with 11 bases between the two ends. CDR3 amino acids: CASSPVTLYEQYF. In nucleotides, the CDR3 is TGTGCCAGCAGTCCAGTGACCCTCTACGAGCAGTACTTC.